This TCR beta chain was captured in a study of graft-versus-host responses after intestinal transplantation. Study in general: Transplant recipients had multivisceral, liver-intestinal, or isolated intestinal grafts. The study gave all recipients anti-thymocyte globulin induction, then tacrolimus and steroids for approximately three years.

Clones were sequenced by immunoSEQ multiplex PCR, and TCRdb holds only the in-frame ones, with some missing. The data show over 90,000 clones, roughly 89% seen once. Details on this clone: No antigen is known for it.

Trimming pared 3 bases from V and 6 bases from J, leaving 20 bases between. Germline assignment: CDR1 LGHNA and CDR2 YNFKEQ. CDR3 size: 16 residues. Study-level points and caveats: GvH clones surfaced in recipient marrow, some emerging earlier in ileum or blood. Early post-transplant HvG declines were associated with peak circulating GvH clone levels.

V gene TRBV4-2 combines with J gene TRBJ1-2; tentative D call: TRBD1 (6 bases). The sequences come from unstimulated CD4+ T cells sorted from spleen or lymph node cells, collected before transplant. The TCR comes from a human donor who was the organ donor for an intestinal transplant. The CDR3 coding sequence is TGTGCCAGCAGCCATGGTACAGGGCCGCCCGGGGATGGCTACACCTTC. As protein: CASSHGTGPPGDGYTF.